The next 31 T cell receptor beta chains were all read from a single sample in a study of blood T cell repertoires in COVID-19. Assay: immunoSEQ multiplex PCR; the TCRdb copy retains only in-frame clones and omits some. The sample includes around 370,000 clones, roughly 90% of them seen just once. The sequenced sample was peripheral blood. These receptors were taken from a man aged 18 to 30 with active or convalescent COVID-19.

V usage is TRBV5-5 and J usage is TRBJ2-1, with D tentatively TRBD1 (6 bases). This CDR3 spans 15 amino acids. Germline V gives CDR1 SGHKS, CDR2 YYEKEE (reference sequence). Trimming left V 1 base short and J 4 bases short, with 12 bases between. The CDR3 nucleotides read TGTGCCAGCAGCTTGTCAGGACAGACGTACAATGAGCAGTTCTTC. Its translation: CASSLSGQTYNEQFF.

This rearrangement joins TRBV11-3 to TRBJ2-1, with D possibly being TRBD2 (6 bases). Germline V gene data show CDR1 as SGHNT and CDR2 as YENEEA. Trimming shortened V by 4 bases and J by 4 bases, and 8 bases separated the two germline ends. The CDR3 is 13 residues long. The CDR3 sequence: CASSWRGYNEQFF. The CDR3 DNA follows: TGTGCCAGCAGCTGGCGGGGTTACAATGAGCAGTTCTTC.

This chain links TRBV6-5 with TRBJ2-1, with 14 bases aligning to TRBD2. The V segment lost 0 bases and the J segment 9 bases; nucleotides outside the gene matches: 4. The CDR3 length is 16 residues. Germline values: CDR1 MNHEY, CDR2 SVGAGI. CDR3 nucleotides: TGTGCCAGCAGTTACTCCGGGACTAGCGGGAGTGGTGAGCAGTTCTTC. The encoded protein is CASSYSGTSGSGEQFF.

The CDR3 loop is CASGFWVYGEQGNTGELFF. CDR3 nucleotides: TGTGCTAGTGGTTTCTGGGTTTATGGGGAACAGGGGAACACCGGGGAGCTGTTTTTT. The V and J genes are TRBV12-5 and TRBJ2-2, with D perhaps matching TRBD1 (6 bases). V lost 3 bases and J 1 base, leaving 21 bases between the germline ends. This CDR3 is 19 amino acids long. Germline V gives CDR1 LGHNT, CDR2 FRNRAP. The entire variable domain, with the rest obtained from reference TRBV12-5 and TRBJ2-2, is as follows: DARVTQTPRHKVTEMGQEVTMRCQPILGHNTVFWYRQTMMQGLELLAYFRNRAPLDDSGMPKDRFSAEMPDATLATLKIQPSEPRDSAVYFCASGFWVYGEQGNTGELFFGEGSRLTVL.

V and J are TRBV9 and TRBJ1-4, with 9 bases lining up with TRBD1. Germline V gene data show CDR1 as SGDLS and CDR2 as YYNGEE. The trim removed 0 bases at V and 6 bases at J, leaving 0 bases unmatched. The CDR3 spans 14 residues. The CDR3 loop is CASSVGDRDEKLFF. CDR3 nucleotides: TGTGCCAGCAGCGTAGGGGACAGGGATGAAAAACTGTTTTTT.

The chain combines TRBV9 with TRBJ2-7; possible D gene TRBD2, 7 bases. V lost 4 bases, J lost 3 bases, and 14 bases lay in between. CDR1 and CDR2 from the germline V gene are SGDLS and YYNGEE. This CDR3 spans 14 amino acids. The CDR3 is CASSLSGGFYEQYF. In DNA, the CDR3 is TGTGCCAGCAGCCTCTCGGGGGGCTTCTACGAGCAGTACTTC. Full variable domain (rest looked up from reference TRBV9 and TRBJ2-7): DSGVTQTPKHLITATGQRVTLRCSPRSGDLSVYWYQQSLDQGLQFLIQYYNGEERAKGNILERFSAQQFPDLHSELNLSSLELGDSALYFCASSLSGGFYEQYFGPGTRLTVT.

This sequence joins TRBV6-1 and TRBJ1-1; D unresolved. Germline-derived CDR1 and CDR2 are MNHNS and SASEGT. The V gene lost 7 bases and the J gene lost 3 bases, with 6 bases spanning the gap. The CDR3 sequence is 11 residues long. CDR3 sequence (DNA): TGTGCCAGCAACCAGGACACTGAAGCTTTCTTT. Amino acids: CASNQDTEAFF.

The J gene is TRBJ1-5, the V gene TRBV24-1; possible D gene TRBD1, 6 bases. Germline CDR1 KGHDR, CDR2 SFDVKD. This CDR3 has 16 residues. V was shortened by 6 bases and J by 4 bases, with 18 bases between the two germline ends. For the CDR3, the DNA is TGTGCCACCAGTCCAGGGGAAGCTCTGGGGAATCAGCCCCAGCATTTT. The encoded protein is CATSPGEALGNQPQHF.

This chain connects TRBV19 to TRBJ2-1; TRBD2 agrees at 12 bases. The length of the CDR3 is 17 residues. V shed 5 bases, J shed 3 bases, and the junction held 8 bases outside the gene matches. Germline assignment: CDR1 LNHDA and CDR2 SQIVND (reference sequence). CDR3 sequence (DNA): TGTGCCAGTAGTTTGGCTAGCGGGGGGGCCGTCTACAATGAGCAGTTCTTC. It is translated as CASSLASGGAVYNEQFF.

This clone has just a few counts. The V call is TRBV6-5, the J call TRBJ1-2; 7 bases fit TRBD1. Germline V gives CDR1 MNHEY, CDR2 SVGAGI. The junction had 5 bases not matched to a gene; V was cut back by 4 bases and J by 6 bases. The CDR3 loop spans 13 amino acids. The CDR3 sequence is CASSFGTGDGYTF. The DNA of the CDR3 is TGTGCCAGCAGTTTCGGAACAGGGGATGGCTACACCTTC.

The chain links TRBV9 to TRBJ1-6; D not resolved. V shed 4 bases and J shed 7 bases, with 9 bases lying between them. The germline gives CDR1 SGDLS, CDR2 YYNGEE. There are 13 residues in the CDR3. The CDR3: CASSSVSNSPLHF. The DNA of the CDR3 is TGTGCCAGCAGCTCAGTCTCAAATTCACCCCTCCACTTT.

V and J are TRBV3-1 (or the pseudogene TRBV3-2) and TRBJ1-1, with 9 nucleotides matching TRBD1. The junction had 4 bases not matched to a gene; V was cut back by 1 base and J by 1 base. This CDR3 is 16 amino acids long. Germline V CDR1 and CDR2: LGHDT, YNNKEL (reference sequence). CDR3 amino acids: CASSQVDRGWNTEAFF. CDR3 in DNA: TGTGCCAGCAGCCAAGTGGACAGGGGTTGGAACACTGAAGCTTTCTTT.

V is TRBV4-1 and J is TRBJ2-1, with 9 bases matching TRBD2. The CDR3 has 14 residues. Germline trimming cut 10 bases from V and 4 bases from J; bases unmatched to any gene: 8. Germline V CDR1 and CDR2: MGHRA, YSYEKL. The DNA of the CDR3 is TGCGCCACCAAGCGGGAGGAAGGGTACAATGAGCAGTTCTTC. This translates into CATKREEGYNEQFF.

V gene TRBV5-4 combines with J gene TRBJ1-2; D unclear. The length of the CDR3 is 17 residues. V shed 0 bases and J shed 1 base, with 16 bases lying between them. The germline CDR1 and CDR2 sequences are SGHNT and YYREEE (reference sequence). The CDR3 sequence: CASSLGRGGLDNYGYTF. In DNA form, the CDR3 reads TGTGCCAGCAGCTTGGGACGGGGAGGGCTTGATAACTATGGCTACACCTTC. Using reference TRBV5-4 and TRBJ1-2 for the parts outside the CDR3, the full variable domain is ETGVTQSPTHLIKTRGQQVTLRCSSQSGHNTVSWYQQALGQGPQFIFQYYREEENGRGNFPPRFSGLQFPNYSSELNVNALELDDSALYLCASSLGRGGLDNYGYTFGSGTRLTVV.

The chain links TRBV4-2 to TRBJ2-2, with unresolved D. V was cut by 3 bases and J by 5 bases, with 19 bases left in between. This CDR3 region has 17 residues. Germline-derived CDR1 and CDR2 are LGHNA and YNFKEQ. In DNA, the CDR3 is TGTGCCAGCAGCCAGACAACGCTAAGAGTGCGTACCGGGGAGCTGTTTTTT. It codes for CASSQTTLRVRTGELFF.

The rearrangement uses TRBV6-2 or TRBV6-3 and TRBJ1-1; 9 nucleotides agree with TRBD1. Trimming took 5 bases from V and 6 from J; bases not matched to a gene: 7. This CDR3 comprises 14 residues. Germline CDR1 is MNHEY and CDR2 is SVGEGT. The CDR3 sequence is CASSGGQGSSEAFF. The CDR3 region has the DNA TGTGCCAGCAGTGGTGGACAGGGGTCTTCTGAAGCTTTCTTT.

The rearrangement joins TRBV11-3 to TRBJ2-1, with TRBD2 matching 11 bases. The length of the CDR3 is 15 residues. V lost 0 bases to trimming and J lost 8 bases; unmatched junction nucleotides: 3. CDR1 is SGHNT and CDR2 is YENEEA in the germline V gene. CDR3 protein: CASSLETSGDHEQFF. Written as DNA, the CDR3 is TGTGCCAGCAGCTTAGAGACTAGCGGGGATCATGAGCAGTTCTTC.

The rearrangement joins TRBV7-2 to TRBJ1-1; D is possibly TRBD1 (5 bases). This CDR3 contains 14 residues. Trimming left V 5 bases short and J 4 bases short, with 14 bases between. Germline CDR1 reads SGHTA; CDR2 reads FQGNSA. Written as DNA, the CDR3 is TGTGCCAGCAGCATTACAGGAATCAGCACTGAAGCTTTCTTT. Its translation: CASSITGISTEAFF.

This clone was seen just once. The chain uses TRBV4-3 and TRBJ1-6; 7 bases fit TRBD1. Germline trimming cut 8 bases from V and 1 base from J; bases unmatched to any gene: 8. The CDR3 is 16 amino acids. Germline V lookup: CDR1 LGHNA, CDR2 YSLEER. DNA for the CDR3: TGCGCCAGCCGATTCCAGGGGGTATCCTATAATTCACCCCTCCACTTT. Translation gives CASRFQGVSYNSPLHF.

The chain combines TRBV6-6 with TRBJ2-2, with a weak D call TRBD2 (5 bases). V dropped 1 base and J dropped 7 bases, with 16 bases sitting between them. This CDR3 has 16 amino acids. CDR1 MNHNY and CDR2 SVGAGI come from the germline V gene (reference sequence). CDR3 nucleotides: TGTGCCAGCAGTTACTACACCCCGAAACGGGGCGGGGAGCTGTTTTTT. This sequence encodes CASSYYTPKRGGELFF.

The V gene is TRBV25-1, the J gene TRBJ1-2; D ambiguous. Germline loops: CDR1 MGHDK, CDR2 SYGVNS. V was clipped by 9 bases and J by 6 bases, with 11 bases between them. The CDR3 length is 11 residues. Written as DNA, the CDR3 is TGTGCCAGGAGGGAGTTCCATGGCTACACCTTC. It codes for CARREFHGYTF.

This rearrangement joins TRBV5-4 to TRBJ1-4; no reliable D call. V was cut by 1 base and J by 7 bases, with 11 bases left in between. Germline assignment: CDR1 SGHNT and CDR2 YYREEE (reference sequence). The CDR3 spans 14 residues. In DNA, the CDR3 is TGTGCCAGCAGCTTGTGGCCGTCGGGTGAAAAACTGTTTTTT. This codes for CASSLWPSGEKLFF.

CDR3 loop: CASPGGAFGYTF. DNA for the CDR3: TGTGCCAGCCCAGGGGGCGCGTTTGGCTACACCTTC. The rearrangement uses TRBV6-5 and TRBJ1-2; 8 bases map to TRBD1. V lost 8 bases to trimming and J lost 7 bases; unmatched junction nucleotides: 6. The V gene's germline CDR1 is MNHEY and CDR2 SVGAGI. This CDR3 is 12 amino acids long.

The chain employs TRBV28 and TRBJ1-2; tentatively, D is TRBD1 (5 bases). V was shortened by 5 bases and J by 0 bases, with 16 bases between the two germline ends. Germline values: CDR1 MDHEN, CDR2 SYDVKM. This CDR3 contains 16 residues. The DNA of the CDR3 is TGTGCCAGCAGTGGATCCGGGACTCCTGCTAACTATGGCTACACCTTC. It encodes CASSGSGTPANYGYTF.

The CDR3 protein is CAWTPGTETGELFF. CDR3 nucleotide sequence: TGTGCCTGGACCCCCGGGACAGAGACCGGGGAGCTGTTTTTT. The chain joins TRBV30 to TRBJ2-2; 7 bases map to TRBD1. There are 14 residues in the CDR3. Looked up from germline, CDR1 is GTSNPN and CDR2 is SVGIG (reference sequence). The J segment lost 5 bases and the V segment lost 4 bases, leaving 7 bases of the junction unmatched. The variable domain in full, with the rest retrieved from reference TRBV30 and TRBJ2-2, is SQTIHQWPATLVQPVGSPLSLECTVEGTSNPNLYWYRQAAGRGLQLLFYSVGIGQISSEVPQNLSASRPQDRQFILSSKKLLLSDSGFYLCAWTPGTETGELFFGEGSRLTVL.

This clone was seen more than once but under ten times. This chain connects TRBV3-1 (or the pseudogene TRBV3-2) to TRBJ1-1; tentative D call: TRBD1 (6 bases). Germline CDR1 LGHDT, CDR2 YNNKEL (reference sequence). Trimming took off 7 bases at V and 5 bases at J, with 14 bases between the two ends. The CDR3 extends over 13 amino acids. The CDR3 loop is CASIGAGATEAFF. The CDR3 DNA follows: TGTGCCAGCATCGGGGCAGGGGCTACTGAAGCTTTCTTT.

The V and J genes are TRBV11-2 and TRBJ2-1; D is unclear. Germline lookup yields CDR1 SGHAT and CDR2 FQNNGV. V was pared by 3 bases and J by 4 bases, with 10 bases between. The length of the CDR3 is 14 residues. CDR3 bases: TGTGCCAGCAGCTTGGCCAAATCGTACAATGAGCAGTTCTTC. Protein product: CASSLAKSYNEQFF.

The V and J genes are TRBV27 and TRBJ2-2; D uncertain. Trimming shortened V by 5 bases and J by 7 bases, and 8 bases separated the two germline ends. Germline CDR1 and CDR2: MNHEY and SMNVEV (reference sequence). The CDR3 spans 12 residues. The DNA of the CDR3 is TGTGCCAGCAGTGCGTGGAGCGGGGAGCTGTTTTTT. Protein: CASSAWSGELFF.

The rearrangement uses TRBV3-1 (or the pseudogene TRBV3-2) and TRBJ2-7; 8 bases fit TRBD1. The trim removed 4 bases at V and 2 bases at J, leaving 7 bases unmatched. Germline values: CDR1 LGHDT, CDR2 YNNKEL (reference sequence). This CDR3 is built from 15 residues. CDR3 nucleotides: TGTGCCAGCAGCCCCCACGGACAGGGAGCCTACGAGCAGTACTTC. Amino acids: CASSPHGQGAYEQYF.

The V gene is TRBV4-3, the J gene TRBJ2-1; D is undetermined. Germline CDR1 LGHNA, CDR2 YSLEER. V was clipped by 2 bases and J by 8 bases, with 7 bases between them. The CDR3 sequence is 12 residues long. This CDR3 reads CASSQIGDEQFF. The CDR3 region has the DNA TGCGCCAGCAGCCAAATAGGAGATGAGCAGTTCTTC.

The chain joins TRBV4-3 to TRBJ1-2; 12 nucleotides match TRBD1. CDR1 and CDR2 from the germline V gene are LGHNA and YSLEER. V lost 6 bases to trimming and J lost 4 bases; unmatched junction nucleotides: 9. This CDR3 has 16 amino acids. The CDR3 loop reads CASSVTGTGGGYGYTF. For the CDR3, the DNA is TGCGCCAGCAGTGTAACTGGGACAGGGGGCGGCTATGGCTACACCTTC.